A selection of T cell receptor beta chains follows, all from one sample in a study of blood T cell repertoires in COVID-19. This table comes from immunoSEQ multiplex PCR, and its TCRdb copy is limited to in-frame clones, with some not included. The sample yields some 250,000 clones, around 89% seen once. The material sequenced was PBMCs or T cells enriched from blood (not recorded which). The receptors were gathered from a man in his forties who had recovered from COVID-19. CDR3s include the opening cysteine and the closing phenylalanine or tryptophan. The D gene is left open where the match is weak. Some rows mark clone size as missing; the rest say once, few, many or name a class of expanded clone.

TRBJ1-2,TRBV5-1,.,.,CASSIWGSYGCTF,TGCGCCAGCAGCATCTGGGGCAGCTATGGCTGCACCTTC
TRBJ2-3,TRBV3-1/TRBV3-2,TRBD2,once,CASSQRTSGRIGDTQYF,TGTGCCAGCAGCCAAAGGACTAGCGGGAGAATCGGGGATACGCAGTATTTT
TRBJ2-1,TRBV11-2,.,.,CASSSPPAGLYNEQFF,TGTGCCAGCAGCTCCCCTCCAGCGGGTCTATACAATGAGCAGTTCTTC
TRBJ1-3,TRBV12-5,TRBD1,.,CASGLVLNRGFYGNTIYF,TGTGCTAGTGGTTTGGTACTAAACAGGGGTTTTTATGGAAACACCATATATTTT
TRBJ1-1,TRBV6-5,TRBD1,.,CASRRDRGTEAFF,TGTGCCAGCAGGAGGGACAGGGGAACTGAAGCTTTCTTT
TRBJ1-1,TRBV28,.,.,CASSDRNGGTEAFF,TGTGCCAGCAGTGACAGAAACGGGGGCACTGAAGCTTTCTTT
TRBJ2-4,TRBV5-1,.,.,CASSSQGNIQYF,TGCGCCAGCAGCTCACAGGGAAACATTCAGTACTTC
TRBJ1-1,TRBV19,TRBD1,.,CASSFRTGGTEAFF,TGTGCCAGTAGTTTCCGGACAGGGGGCACTGAAGCTTTCTTT
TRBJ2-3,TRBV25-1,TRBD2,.,CASSRYSGRSADTQYF,TGTGCCAGCAGTCGGTATAGCGGGAGATCGGCAGATACGCAGTATTTT
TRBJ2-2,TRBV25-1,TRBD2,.,CASSESASGSLQFF,TGTGCCAGCAGTGAATCAGCTAGCGGGAGCTTACAGTTTTTT
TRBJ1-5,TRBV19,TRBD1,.,CASSLQGAGNQPQHF,TGTGCCAGTAGTCTGCAGGGGGCGGGCAATCAGCCCCAGCATTTT
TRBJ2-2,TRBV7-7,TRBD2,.,CASSLGGSDTGELFF,TGTGCTAGCAGTCTGGGGGGGTCGGACACCGGGGAGCTGTTTTTT
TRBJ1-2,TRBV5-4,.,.,CASSPGEGTGYTF,TGTGCCAGCAGCCCGGGGGAGGGTACGGGCTACACCTTC
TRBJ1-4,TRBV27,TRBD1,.,CASSLSFQGAYEKLFF,TGTGCCAGCAGTTTATCGTTCCAGGGGGCATATGAAAAACTGTTTTTT
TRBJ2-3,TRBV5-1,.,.,CASSLSRGGSTDTQYF,TGCGCCAGCAGCTTGTCCCGGGGTGGGAGCACAGATACGCAGTATTTT
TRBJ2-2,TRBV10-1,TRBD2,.,CASSDGSGPNTGELFF,TGCGCCAGCAGTGATGGTAGCGGGCCGAACACCGGGGAGCTGTTTTTT
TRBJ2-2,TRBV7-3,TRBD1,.,CASSITGDTGELFF,TGTGCCAGCAGTATAACAGGGGACACCGGGGAGCTGTTTTTT
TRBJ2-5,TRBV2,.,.,CASRDNQETQYF,TGTGCCAGCCGGGACAATCAAGAGACCCAGTACTTC
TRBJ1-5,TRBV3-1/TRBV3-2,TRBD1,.,CASSPGDSRPQHF,TGTGCCAGCAGCCCCGGGGACAGCCGGCCCCAGCATTTT
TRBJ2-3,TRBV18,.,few,CASTIQGTRDTQYF,TGTGCCAGCACTATACAGGGCACGAGAGATACGCAGTATTTT
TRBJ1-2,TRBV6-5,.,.,CATLDSDYGYTF,TGTGCCACCCTGGACAGTGACTATGGCTACACCTTC
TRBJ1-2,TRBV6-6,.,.,CASSPLAGRGEGYTF,TGTGCCAGCAGCCCCCTGGCTGGCAGGGGTGAGGGCTACACCTTC
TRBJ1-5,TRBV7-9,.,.,CASSGRDQPQHF,TGTGCCAGCAGCGGGAGAGATCAGCCCCAGCATTTT
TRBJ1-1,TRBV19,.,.,CASSIGRTGGFGAFF,TGTGCCAGTAGTATAGGACGGACGGGGGGCTTTGGAGCTTTCTTT
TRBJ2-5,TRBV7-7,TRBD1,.,CASSLALTGGSETQYF,TGTGCCAGCAGCTTAGCGTTGACAGGGGGCTCAGAGACCCAGTACTTC
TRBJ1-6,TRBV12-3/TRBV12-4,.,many,CASRGGLNSPLHF,TGTGCCAGCAGGGGGGGGCTGAATTCACCCCTCCACTTT
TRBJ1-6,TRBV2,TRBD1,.,CASMDRLNSPLHF,TGTGCCAGCATGGACAGGTTGAATTCACCCCTCCACTTT
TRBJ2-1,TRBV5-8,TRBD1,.,CASSLQGHSYNEQFF,TGTGCCAGCAGCTTACAGGGGCACTCCTACAATGAGCAGTTCTTC
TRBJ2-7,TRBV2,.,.,CASSGPRRGKSSYEQYF,TGTGCCAGCAGTGGGCCGAGAAGAGGAAAGAGCTCCTACGAGCAGTACTTC
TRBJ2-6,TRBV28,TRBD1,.,CASSFFGGQVFGANVLTF,TGTGCCAGCAGTTTTTTCGGGGGACAGGTCTTTGGGGCCAACGTCCTGACTTTC
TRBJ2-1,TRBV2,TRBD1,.,CASSDLGQGYNEQFF,TGTGCCAGCAGTGATTTAGGACAGGGGTACAATGAGCAGTTCTTC
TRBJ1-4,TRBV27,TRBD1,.,CASSSQGPGEKLFF,TGTGCCAGCAGTTCACAGGGGCCGGGGGAAAAACTGTTTTTT
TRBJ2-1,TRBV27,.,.,CASSLWLEAANEQFF,TGTGCCAGCAGTTTGTGGCTAGAAGCAGCTAATGAGCAGTTCTTC
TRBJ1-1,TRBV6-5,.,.,CASSFKNTEAFF,TGTGCCAGCAGTTTTAAGAACACTGAAGCTTTCTTT
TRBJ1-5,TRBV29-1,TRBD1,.,CSAGTVDQPQHF,TGCAGCGCTGGGACAGTGGATCAGCCCCAGCATTTT
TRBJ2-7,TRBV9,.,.,CASSREQGQYEQYF,TGTGCCAGCAGCCGTGAGCAGGGGCAGTACGAGCAGTACTTC
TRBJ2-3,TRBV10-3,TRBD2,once,CAISESVSGGSMSNTDTQYF,TGTGCCATCAGTGAGTCCGTCAGCGGGGGTTCGATGAGTAACACAGATACGCAGTATTTT
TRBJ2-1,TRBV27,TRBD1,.,CASSIQGVYNEQFF,TGTGCCAGCAGTATCCAGGGGGTCTACAATGAGCAGTTCTTC
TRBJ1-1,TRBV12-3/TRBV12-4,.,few,CASSPGWTEAFF,TGTGCCAGCAGCCCAGGGTGGACTGAAGCTTTCTTT
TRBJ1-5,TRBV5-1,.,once,CASSLGLQSNQPQHF,TGCGCCAGCAGCTTGGGACTACAGAGCAATCAGCCCCAGCATTTT
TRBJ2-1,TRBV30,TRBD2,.,CAWSPSSGGAFDEQFF,TGTGCCTGGAGCCCTTCTAGCGGGGGGGCCTTTGATGAGCAGTTCTTC
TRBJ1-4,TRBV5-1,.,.,CASSLVPQSSNEKLFF,TGCGCCAGCAGCTTGGTCCCACAGAGCTCTAATGAAAAACTGTTTTTT
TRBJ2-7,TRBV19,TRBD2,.,CASSEAGSSYEQYF,TGTGCCAGTAGCGAAGCGGGAAGCTCCTACGAGCAGTACTTC
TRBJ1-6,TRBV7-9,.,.,CASSDTGGKFSPLHF,TGTGCCAGCAGCGATACTGGGGGGAAATTTTCACCCCTCCACTTT
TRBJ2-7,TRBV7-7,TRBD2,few,CASSAGLDDEQYF,TGTGCCAGCAGCGCGGGACTAGACGACGAGCAGTACTTC
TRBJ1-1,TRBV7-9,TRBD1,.,CASSRQGIGGSEAFF,TGTGCCAGCAGCCGACAGGGGATCGGGGGATCTGAAGCTTTCTTT
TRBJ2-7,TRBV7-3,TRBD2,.,CASSLVPGREEQYF,TGTGCCAGCAGCTTAGTCCCTGGGCGGGAGGAGCAGTACTTC
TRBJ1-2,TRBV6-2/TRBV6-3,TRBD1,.,CASSPGQLANYGYTF,TGTGCCAGCAGTCCGGGACAGTTGGCAAACTATGGCTACACCTTC
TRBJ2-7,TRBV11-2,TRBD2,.,CASRPGLARLSYEQYF,TGTGCCAGCAGACCGGGACTAGCAAGATTGTCCTACGAGCAGTACTTC
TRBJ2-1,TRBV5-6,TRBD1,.,CASSRGQGYNEQFF,TGTGCCAGCAGCCGCGGACAGGGCTACAATGAGCAGTTCTTC
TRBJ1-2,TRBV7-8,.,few,CASSLLTQGSNYGYTF,TGTGCCAGCAGCTTATTGACACAGGGATCTAACTATGGCTACACCTTC